Listed here are 20 T cell receptor beta chains from one sample, sequenced in a study of shared clonotypes between healthy human individuals. The protocol was immunoSEQ multiplex PCR, while the TCRdb copy is restricted to in-frame clones and leaves out a portion. The sample has about 960,000 clones, about three quarters seen once. Sequenced material: memory CD4+ T cells sorted from blood. Subset reported: CD45RA-negative fraction. The receptor set was obtained from a man between 18 and 35 years old in good health.

The genes are TRBV6-5 and TRBJ1-4; no reliable D call. The CDR3 length is 15 residues. The V end lost 5 bases, the J end lost 5 bases, and 15 bases lay between the germline ends. In germline, CDR1 is MNHEY, CDR2 SVGAGI. The CDR3 DNA reads as TGTGCCAGCAGTCGGACTTCAGTGTTAAATGAAAAACTGTTTTTT. Its translation is CASSRTSVLNEKLFF.

The genes are TRBV6-6 and TRBJ1-2; D not resolved. There are 14 residues in the CDR3. In germline, CDR1 is MNHNY, CDR2 SVGAGI (reference sequence). V was cut by 0 bases and J by 5 bases, with 10 bases left in between. In DNA, the CDR3 is TGTGCCAGCAGTTACTCGTATGGGCCGTATGGCTACACCTTC. Translation: CASSYSYGPYGYTF.

The chain recombines TRBV4-1 with TRBJ1-6; D not certain. Germline CDR1 and CDR2: MGHRA and YSYEKL. The CDR3 has 14 residues. V was clipped by 5 bases and J by 5 bases, with 10 bases between them. The CDR3 region has the DNA TGCGCCAGCAGCACTTGGGAAGATAATTCACCCCTCCACTTT. As protein: CASSTWEDNSPLHF.

V is TRBV30 and J is TRBJ2-3; tentatively, D is TRBD1 or TRBD2 (5 bases each). V lost 3 bases, J lost 1 base, and 14 bases lay in between. The CDR3 spans 15 residues. The germline V gene has CDR1 GTSNPN and CDR2 SVGIG (reference sequence). The CDR3, as DNA: TGTGCCTGGAGGCCGGGACCCTCAGGCACAGATACGCAGTATTTT. Its protein is CAWRPGPSGTDTQYF.

The chain carries TRBV7-9 and TRBJ1-6; D unclear. Trimming removed 5 bases at V and 2 bases at J, with 10 bases between. The CDR3 extends over 15 amino acids. CDR1 and CDR2 from the germline V gene are SEHNR and FQNEAQ (reference sequence). CDR3 protein: CASSPSSAYNSPLHF. The DNA for the CDR3 is TGTGCCAGCAGCCCCTCGTCGGCCTATAATTCACCCCTCCACTTT.

This clone has more than one count but fewer than ten. The gene calls are TRBV19 and TRBJ1-1, with D maybe TRBD1 (5 bases). Trimming cost V 0 bases and J 2 bases, with 10 bases left between them. Germline CDR1 reads LNHDA; CDR2 reads SQIVND (reference sequence). CDR3 length: 15 residues. In nucleotides, the CDR3 is TGTGCCAGTAGTATAGACGGTGGGGCTAACACTGAAGCTTTCTTT. Protein product: CASSIDGGANTEAFF.

The gene calls are TRBV23-1 and TRBJ1-2, with D perhaps matching TRBD1 (6 bases). Being an ORF, TRBV23-1 has a function that is uncertain. The V end was cut by 8 bases, the J end by 2 bases, with 21 bases between. CDR3 size: 16 residues. CDR3 amino acids: CASAHRVGGTNYGYTF. The DNA of the CDR3 is TGCGCCAGCGCTCACCGAGTAGGGGGGACCAACTATGGCTACACCTTC.

In this sample, this clone turned up once. This chain links TRBV6-6 with TRBJ2-7; 8 positions agree with TRBD2. CDR3 length: 14 residues. V dropped 0 bases and J dropped 3; count of bases not matched to a gene: 1. Germline CDR1 MNHNY, CDR2 SVGAGI (reference sequence). The CDR3 bases are TGTGCCAGCAGTTACTCGGGACTAGTCTACGAGCAGTACTTC. This codes for CASSYSGLVYEQYF.

The chain recombines TRBV11-2 with TRBJ2-2; unclear D gene. V was shortened by 3 bases and J by 1 base, with 3 bases between the two germline ends. Germline V lookup: CDR1 SGHAT, CDR2 FQNNGV. The CDR3 covers 13 residues. The CDR3 bases are TGTGCCAGCAGCTTTGGGAACACCGGGGAGCTGTTTTTT. It encodes CASSFGNTGELFF.

J is TRBJ1-2 and V is TRBV5-1, with 8 bases that match TRBD1. The trim removed 1 base at V and 8 bases at J, leaving 10 bases unmatched. The CDR3 totals 15 residues. Per the germline V gene, CDR1 is SGHRS and CDR2 is YFSETQ. As DNA, the CDR3 is TGCGCCAGCAGCTTGATTCGGGGACAGGAGGAGGGCTACACCTTC. The encoded protein is CASSLIRGQEEGYTF.

This rearrangement joins TRBV29-1 to TRBJ2-2, with 13 bases identical to TRBD2. Germline V gene lookup returns CDR1 SQVTM and CDR2 ANQGSEA. This CDR3 spans 13 amino acids. V gave up 7 bases and J gave up 7 bases; unmatched junction bases: 3. The CDR3 region has the DNA TGCAGCGACCGACTAGCGGGAGGCGGGGAGCTGTTTTTT. It yields the protein CSDRLAGGGELFF.

This clone was seen a handful of times. The V call is TRBV30, the J call TRBJ1-5, with unresolved D. Germline loops: CDR1 GTSNPN, CDR2 SVGIG (reference sequence). CDR3 length: 11 amino acids. The ends were cut back, 5 bases at V and 4 bases at J, with 6 bases in the middle. This CDR3 is CAWGLNQPQHF. The CDR3 DNA reads TGTGCCTGGGGACTTAATCAGCCCCAGCATTTT.

Only one count was recorded for this clone. It is likely a read error: a sequence one base away is far more abundant. The same CDR3 also results from other DNA sequences found in this sample. This rearrangement joins TRBV5-6 to TRBJ2-5, with 8 bases aligning to TRBD2. Losses at the gene ends were 0 bases for V and 2 bases for J; bases not matched to a gene: 0. CDR1 is SGHDT and CDR2 is YYEEEE in the germline V gene. The CDR3 runs to 14 residues. The CDR3 reads CASSLAGGQETQYF. CDR3 bases: TGTGCCAGCAGCTTGGCGGGGGGGCAAGAGACCCAGTACTTC.

The rearrangement uses TRBV6-1 and TRBJ1-6; D may be TRBD1 (5 bases). There are 15 residues in the CDR3. Germline CDR1 MNHNS, CDR2 SASEGT. V lost 7 bases and J 5 bases, leaving 15 bases between the germline ends. Here the CDR3 reads CASNGGRGNNSPLHF. The CDR3 coding sequence is TGTGCCAGCAATGGTGGCCGGGGGAATAATTCACCCCTCCACTTT.

This clone was observed at least ten times. CDR3 DNA: TGCGCCAGCAGCCAAGAACCGGGACAGGTTCAGTATGGCTACACCTTC. Its protein is CASSQEPGQVQYGYTF. This chain links TRBV4-1 with TRBJ1-2; 8 bases align to TRBD1. The germline CDR1 and CDR2 sequences are MGHRA and YSYEKL. CDR3 length equals 16 residues. J lost 5 bases, V lost 0 bases, and 8 bases had no gene match.

This chain uses TRBV6-4 with TRBJ2-7; TRBD2 might be the D (6 bases). The CDR3 length is 15 residues. The germline V gene has CDR1 MRHNA and CDR2 SNTAGT. Trimming pared 6 bases from V and 5 bases from J, leaving 20 bases between. The CDR3 DNA reads as TGTGCCAGCAGACCCTCAACCGGGAGACGGGACGAGCAGTACTTC. Translated: CASRPSTGRRDEQYF.

The chain links TRBV7-9 to TRBJ1-3; D gene uncertain. CDR1 is SEHNR and CDR2 is FQNEAQ in the germline V gene (reference sequence). The CDR3 is made up of 14 amino acids. Trimming removed 5 bases at V and 4 bases at J, with 12 bases between. CDR3 nucleotide sequence: TGTGCCAGCAGCGCTAGGACCGTCGGAAACACCATATATTTT. This codes for CASSARTVGNTIYF.

The rearrangement uses TRBV27 and TRBJ2-3, with D hard to call. V was shortened by 5 bases and J by 3 bases, with 6 bases between the two germline ends. The germline V gene has CDR1 MNHEY and CDR2 SMNVEV (reference sequence). This CDR3 is built from 12 residues. CDR3 loop: CASSRSTDTQYF. CDR3 DNA sequence: TGTGCCAGCAGTCGGTCAACAGATACGCAGTATTTT.

This rearrangement joins TRBV30 to TRBJ2-7; D gene ambiguous. Between the trimmed V and J ends, which lost 0 bases and 7 bases, there was a span of 13 bases. Per germline, CDR1 GTSNPN and CDR2 SVGIG (reference sequence). The CDR3 loop spans 13 amino acids. The CDR3 DNA reads as TGTGCCTGGAGTGTAAAGAGGTCATCGGAGCAGTACTTC. It codes for CAWSVKRSSEQYF.

As concerns this clone: The same CDR3 can be traced to other DNA sequences in this sample. This chain uses TRBV5-1 with TRBJ2-5, with D maybe TRBD1 (6 bases). The length of the CDR3 is 13 residues. Germline V gene sequence: CDR1 SGHRS, CDR2 YFSETQ. The V end lost 4 bases, the J end lost 1 base, and 8 bases lay between the germline ends. The CDR3 protein is CASSPRGQETQYF. Here the CDR3 DNA reads TGCGCCAGCAGCCCCAGGGGCCAAGAGACCCAGTACTTC.